Included here is one TCR beta chain sequence, with context. Its antigen remains unknown. Sequencing was performed with immunoSEQ multiplex PCR; in TCRdb, only in-frame clones are kept and a portion is missing. The sample has some 48,000 clones, 70% to 90% seen once. These data are taken from a study of OX40 agonist ivuxolimab in advanced cancers. At the level of the study: Ivuxolimab, which is an agonistic anti-OX40 (CD134) antibody, was administered to the patients. Whole-study results and caveats: Partial responders at 0.1-3.0 mg/kg had among the lowest clonal expansion. Researchers did not establish what antigens the expanded peripheral T cells target.

Material: CD4+ or CD8+ T cells sorted from blood, obtained in a trial of the OX40 agonist ivuxolimab. The sequence was collected from an adult with an advanced solid tumor such as melanoma, head and neck, liver or kidney cancer.

Written as DNA, the CDR3 is TGTGCCAGCAGACCAACAGTTGGAAGTGGCTACACCTTC. Translated: CASRPTVGSGYTF. V and J are TRBV6-1 and TRBJ1-2; D ambiguous. This CDR3 is built from 13 residues. Deletions cut 6 bases from V and 7 bases from J, with 15 bases between. The V gene's germline CDR1 is MNHNS and CDR2 SASEGT.